The text below deals with one T cell receptor (beta chain). This sample is drawn from a study of blood T cell repertoires in COVID-19. Only in-frame clones appear in the TCRdb table, and some are missing; sequencing was by immunoSEQ multiplex PCR. The data contain about 200,000 clones, 70% to 90% of them singletons. The study drew participants aged about 18 to 89 years from fewer than 30 US areas. Participants were placed into cohorts based on the clinical history they reported. The CDR3 loop spans 12 amino acids. Germline V gene lookup returns CDR1 MRHNA and CDR2 SNTAGT. The V and J ends lost 0 bases and 9 bases respectively, with 6 bases between them.

Sequencing was done on a sample of PBMCs or T cells enriched from blood (not recorded which). The chain combines TRBV6-4 with TRBJ2-1; no reliable D call. This TCR was recovered from a woman aged 35 to 49 with acute COVID-19. CDR3 bases: TGTGCCAGCAGTGACTCGTTCGGTGAGCAGTTCTTC. It is translated as CASSDSFGEQFF.